What follows describes a single T cell receptor (beta chain). As yet, its antigen is unknown. The sample comes from a study of graft-versus-host responses after intestinal transplantation. Study as a whole: In this cohort, recipients had multivisceral, liver-intestinal, or isolated intestinal transplants.

Germline V gene sequence: CDR1 SGHRS, CDR2 YFSETQ. The CDR3 is 15 residues long. J was trimmed by 5 bases and V by 2 bases; bases with no gene match: 7. Generated by immunoSEQ multiplex PCR, the TCRdb table keeps only in-frame clones and is missing some. Here the sample spans over 100,000 clones, just over 90% being singletons. The material was unstimulated CD4+ T cells sorted from spleen or lymph node cells, obtained before transplant. The sequence derives from a human donor who was the organ donor for an intestinal transplant. This chain uses TRBV5-1 with TRBJ2-5, with 9 positions matching TRBD1. The CDR3 nucleotides are TGCGCCAGCAGCTTTGGGGACAGGGAAGGCGAGACCCAGTACTTC. Its translation is CASSFGDREGETQYF.